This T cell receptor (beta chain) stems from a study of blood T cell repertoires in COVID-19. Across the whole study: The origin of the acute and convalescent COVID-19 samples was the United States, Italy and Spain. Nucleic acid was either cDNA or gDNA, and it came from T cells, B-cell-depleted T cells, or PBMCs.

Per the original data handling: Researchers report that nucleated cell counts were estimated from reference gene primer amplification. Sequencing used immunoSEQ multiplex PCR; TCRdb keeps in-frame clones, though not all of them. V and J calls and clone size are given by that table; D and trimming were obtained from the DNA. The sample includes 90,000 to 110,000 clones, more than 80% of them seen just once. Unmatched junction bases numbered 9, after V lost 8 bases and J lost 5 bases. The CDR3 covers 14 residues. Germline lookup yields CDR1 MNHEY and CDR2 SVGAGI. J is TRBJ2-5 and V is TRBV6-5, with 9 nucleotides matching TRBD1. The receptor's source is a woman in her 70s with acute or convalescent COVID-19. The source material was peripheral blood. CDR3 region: CASGSGQGGETQYF. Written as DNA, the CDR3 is TGTGCCAGCGGCTCGGGACAGGGAGGGGAGACCCAGTACTTC.